The rows below give T cell receptor beta chains drawn from one sample of a study of beta chain features in type 1 diabetes. Clones were read by immunoSEQ multiplex PCR, and TCRdb kept only the in-frame ones, dropping some. The sample yields under 200,000 clones, approximately 8.1% seen once. Sample: central memory CD4+ T cells from blood. The receptors were gathered from a man younger than 35 in good health. Both conserved end residues are part of each CDR3. The order of the fields is clone size, D gene, V gene, J gene, CDR3 DNA, CDR3 protein. The D gene is left open where the match is weak. Rows give clone size only sometimes, using once, few, many, or a class for an expanded clone.

clone_size: .; d_call: TRBD2; v_call: TRBV19; j_call: TRBJ2-1; cdr3_nt: TGTGCCAGTAATGGGCGGGGGGCCTCCTACAATGAGCAGTTCTTC; cdr3_aa: CASNGRGASYNEQFF
clone_size: few; d_call: TRBD1; v_call: TRBV7-2; j_call: TRBJ1-2; cdr3_nt: TGTGCCAGCAGCTCCCAGGGGGATGGCTACACCTTC; cdr3_aa: CASSSQGDGYTF
clone_size: .; d_call: TRBD1; v_call: TRBV4-2; j_call: TRBJ2-7; cdr3_nt: TGTGCCAGCAGTCCCACCGGGACAGCGAGCGTACAGTACTTC; cdr3_aa: CASSPTGTASVQYF
clone_size: .; d_call: TRBD1; v_call: TRBV6-6; j_call: TRBJ1-5; cdr3_nt: TGTGCCAGCAGTAACGGACAGGGAGGTAATAATCAGCCCCAGCATTTT; cdr3_aa: CASSNGQGGNNQPQHF
clone_size: .; d_call: TRBD1; v_call: TRBV15; j_call: TRBJ2-1; cdr3_nt: TGTGCCACCAGCGGGGGACAGCACTACAATGAGCAGTTCTTC; cdr3_aa: CATSGGQHYNEQFF
clone_size: few; d_call: TRBD1; v_call: TRBV9; j_call: TRBJ1-2; cdr3_nt: TGTGCCAGCAGCGTAGAGACAGGGGGCGTTGGCTACACCTTC; cdr3_aa: CASSVETGGVGYTF
clone_size: .; d_call: TRBD2; v_call: TRBV11-2; j_call: TRBJ2-7; cdr3_nt: TGTGCCAGCAGCTTAGTTCCCCCGGTGGGGCGGGGGGGCCCCTACGAGCAGTACTTC; cdr3_aa: CASSLVPPVGRGGPYEQYF
clone_size: .; d_call: .; v_call: TRBV7-2; j_call: TRBJ2-7; cdr3_nt: TGTGCCGGCAGGCAGGGCGGCAACGAGCAGTACTTC; cdr3_aa: CAGRQGGNEQYF
clone_size: .; d_call: .; v_call: TRBV4-2; j_call: TRBJ1-1; cdr3_nt: TGTGCCAGCAGCCCCGGGCCAGGGGACACTGAAGCTTTCTTT; cdr3_aa: CASSPGPGDTEAFF
clone_size: few; d_call: TRBD1; v_call: TRBV18; j_call: TRBJ2-7; cdr3_nt: TGTGCCAGCTCACCGCGGGACAGGATCTACGAGCAGTACTTC; cdr3_aa: CASSPRDRIYEQYF
clone_size: many; d_call: .; v_call: TRBV9; j_call: TRBJ2-5; cdr3_nt: TGTGCCAGCAGCGTAAGGGGTTACCAAGAGACCCAGTACTTC; cdr3_aa: CASSVRGYQETQYF
clone_size: few; d_call: .; v_call: TRBV5-1; j_call: TRBJ2-5; cdr3_nt: TGCGCCAGCAGCTCGCTTAGAGGCTTCCAAGAGACCCAGTACTTC; cdr3_aa: CASSSLRGFQETQYF